The 30 T cell receptor beta chains in this list originate from one sample, sequenced in a study of early T cells in non-severe SARS-CoV-2 infection. TCRdb re-derived calls from the 5' RACE reads in MiXCR, one entry per CDR3 protein. The sample carries over 35,000 distinct CDR3 sequences, 9.5% to 13% recorded once. The sample was whole blood. The source is an adult who was a healthcare worker with PCR-confirmed SARS-CoV-2 infection or an uninfected control (not recorded which).

This clonotype came up many times. V usage is TRBV4-1 and J usage is TRBJ1-1, with D unresolved. Germline V CDR1 and CDR2: MGHRA, YSYEKL. This CDR3 contains 16 residues. Trimming pared 0 bases from V and 0 bases from J, leaving 11 bases between. Written as DNA, the CDR3 is TGCGCCAGCAGCCAAGATCCGGTGGGAATGAACACTGAAGCTTTCTTT. Its protein product is CASSQDPVGMNTEAFF.

In this sample, this clonotype turned up many times. This chain connects TRBV20-1 to TRBJ1-2; possibly TRBD1 for D (5 bases). Trimming stripped 4 bases from V and 7 bases from J, with 19 bases between. This CDR3 region has 14 residues. Looked up from germline, CDR1 is DFQATT and CDR2 is SNEGSKA (reference sequence). CDR3: CSAIKFGGQGGYTF. CDR3 in DNA: TGCAGTGCTATAAAATTTGGGGGTCAGGGTGGCTACACCTTC.

Many counts were recorded for this clonotype. The chain couples TRBV6-6 to TRBJ2-2; 7 nucleotides line up with TRBD1. CDR1 is MNHNY and CDR2 is SVGAGI in the germline V gene (reference sequence). This CDR3 has 16 residues. V gave up 6 bases and J gave up 1 base; unmatched junction bases: 8. The CDR3 here is CASSAHRTGNTGELFF. The CDR3 bases are TGTGCCAGCAGCGCACACCGGACAGGGAACACCGGGGAGCTGTTTTTT.

This clonotype came up a few times. The V gene is TRBV24-1, the J gene TRBJ2-3; 8 bases match TRBD1. J was trimmed by 3 bases and V by 4 bases; bases with no gene match: 8. Germline values: CDR1 KGHDR, CDR2 SFDVKD. This CDR3 contains 16 residues. In DNA form, the CDR3 reads TGTGCCACCAGTGAAGGACAGGGCATTAGTACAGATACGCAGTATTTT. Translation: CATSEGQGISTDTQYF.

This clonotype has a handful of counts. The V call is TRBV19, the J call TRBJ2-1; 13 bases are shared with TRBD2. Per the germline V gene, CDR1 is LNHDA and CDR2 is SQIVND (reference sequence). The CDR3 length is 16 residues. Trimming at V came to 4 bases and at J to 9 bases, leaving 9 bases not matched to a gene. CDR3 DNA: TGTGCCAGTAGTAACACTAGCGGGGGGGTGACGGGTGAGCAGTTCTTC. Amino acids: CASSNTSGGVTGEQFF.

For this clonotype: A read error may explain this, as a much larger clone is one base away. The genes are TRBV10-1 and TRBJ2-3, with 10 bases fitting TRBD2. Germline V gives CDR1 WNHNN, CDR2 SYGVQD (reference sequence). This CDR3 contains 15 residues. CDR3: CASSDPSGGTDSQYF. In nucleotides, the CDR3 is TGCGCCAGCAGTGATCCTAGCGGGGGAACAGATTCGCAGTATTTT.

The table lists this clonotype with a few counts. The chain links TRBV2 to TRBJ1-5; the D gene is possibly TRBD1 (5 bases). V lost 5 bases and J lost 0, with 20 bases in between. The CDR3 spans 18 residues. Germline V gene lookup returns CDR1 SNHLY and CDR2 FYNNEI. CDR3 DNA sequence: TGTGCCAGCAGTTCTTTCCCCGGGGCCATTTATAGCAATCAGCCCCAGCATTTT. Protein product: CASSSFPGAIYSNQPQHF.

This chain joins TRBV5-6 and TRBJ1-5; D gene unclear. This CDR3 has 15 amino acids. CDR1 and CDR2 (germline): SGHDT, YYEEEE. V lost 1 base and J 6 bases, leaving 14 bases between the germline ends. CDR3 protein: CASSLRGPLAQPQHF. CDR3 sequence (DNA): TGTGCCAGCAGCTTGAGAGGGCCCCTGGCTCAGCCCCAGCATTTT. Using reference TRBV5-6 and TRBJ1-5 for the parts outside the CDR3, the full variable domain is DAGVTQSPTHLIKTRGQQVTLRCSPKSGHDTVSWYQQALGQGPQFIFQYYEEEERQRGNFPDRFSGHQFPNYSSELNVNALLLGDSALYLCASSLRGPLAQPQHFGDGTRLSIL.

This clonotype was seen repeatedly, ten times or more. Here the CDR3 DNA reads TGTGCCAGCAGTTCTGGACTAGCTCACAAGGAGACCCAGTACTTC. Residues: CASSSGLAHKETQYF. The gene calls are TRBV6-5 and TRBJ2-5, with TRBD2 matching 8 bases. The germline CDR1 and CDR2 sequences are MNHEY and SVGAGI. CDR3 length: 15 residues. The trim removed 4 bases at V and 5 bases at J, leaving 9 bases unmatched.

This clonotype was seen repeatedly, ten times or more. This chain joins TRBV12-3 or TRBV12-4 and TRBJ2-2; TRBD1 matches at 7 bases. CDR3 length: 15 amino acids. The junction had 6 bases not matched to a gene; V was cut back by 7 bases and J by 1 base. The CDR3 sequence is CASTPRTGNTGELFF. Written as DNA, the CDR3 is TGTGCCAGCACCCCACGGACAGGGAACACCGGGGAGCTGTTTTTT.

This clonotype was seen many times. The V and J genes are TRBV24-1 and TRBJ2-3, with D perhaps matching TRBD2 (5 bases). V was cut by 5 bases and J by 0 bases, with 8 bases left in between. The germline gives CDR1 KGHDR, CDR2 SFDVKD. This CDR3 has 14 amino acids. Written as DNA, the CDR3 is TGTGCCACCAGTGCCTGGAGGAGCACAGATACGCAGTATTTT. Protein: CATSAWRSTDTQYF.

This clonotype was picked up many times. The chain carries TRBV27 and TRBJ2-7, with D possibly TRBD1 on 6 matching bases. V gave up 0 bases and J gave up 3 bases, with 12 bases separating them. Germline assignment: CDR1 MNHEY and CDR2 SMNVEV (reference sequence). This CDR3 has 15 residues. CDR3 sequence: CASSLSAGEFYEQYF. The CDR3 DNA follows: TGTGCCAGCAGTTTATCGGCAGGGGAGTTCTACGAGCAGTACTTC.

This clonotype was detected ten times or more. The chain uses TRBV7-8 and TRBJ1-6; 8 nucleotides align to TRBD1. The CDR3 sequence is 15 residues long. Germline V gene data show CDR1 as SGHVS and CDR2 as FQNEAQ. The junction had 10 bases not matched to a gene; V was cut back by 5 bases and J by 10 bases. This CDR3 reads CASSLRTGPDSPLHF. The CDR3 bases are TGTGCCAGCAGCCTTCGGACAGGGCCTGACTCACCCCTCCACTTT. Full variable domain (outside the CDR3, taken from reference TRBV7-8 and TRBJ1-6): GAGVSQSPRYKVAKRGQDVALRCDPISGHVSLFWYQQALGQGPEFLTYFQNEAQLDKSGLPSDRFFAERPEGSVSTLKIQRTQQEDSAVYLCASSLRTGPDSPLHFGNGTRLTVT.

This clonotype was recorded at least ten times. V and J are TRBV2 and TRBJ2-6, with 7 bases that match TRBD2. From germline, CDR1 is SNHLY and CDR2 FYNNEI. Germline trimming cut 6 bases from V and 2 bases from J; bases unmatched to any gene: 7. This CDR3 is built from 16 residues. In DNA form, the CDR3 reads TGTGCCAGCAGGAGGGGAGGGCCCACTGGGGCCAACGTCCTGACTTTC. It yields the protein CASRRGGPTGANVLTF.

This clonotype was observed many times. This sequence joins TRBV7-3 and TRBJ2-6; D unclear. Germline V gene lookup returns CDR1 SGHTA and CDR2 FQGTGA. There are 17 residues in the CDR3. Between the trimmed V and J ends, which lost 0 bases and 0 bases, there was a span of 9 bases. This chain's CDR3 is CASSLTGWGSGANVLTF. In DNA, the CDR3 is TGTGCCAGCAGCTTAACAGGGTGGGGCTCTGGGGCCAACGTCCTGACTTTC. The full variable domain, completed using reference TRBV7-3 and TRBJ2-6, is GAGVSQTPSNKVTEKGKYVELRCDPISGHTALYWYRQSLGQGPEFLIYFQGTGAADDSGLPNDRFFAVRPEGSVSTLKIQRTERGDSAVYLCASSLTGWGSGANVLTFGAGSRLTVL.

This clonotype was picked up many times. V usage is TRBV12-3 or TRBV12-4 and J usage is TRBJ1-6; D unclear. Trimming left V 5 bases short and J 6 bases short, with 17 bases between. There are 16 residues in the CDR3. CDR3 in DNA: TGTGCCAGCAGTCCGCCTCGGACCCGAAGTAATTCACCCCTCCACTTT. Translated: CASSPPRTRSNSPLHF.

A few counts support this clonotype. The chain combines TRBV6-5 with TRBJ1-1; the match to TRBD1 covers 7 bases. This CDR3 contains 15 residues. Germline V CDR1 and CDR2: MNHEY, SVGAGI. V lost 6 bases and J lost 0; bases outside the gene matches: 7. CDR3 protein: CASRDTGALNTEAFF. The CDR3 nucleotides are TGTGCCAGCAGGGATACAGGGGCGCTGAACACTGAAGCTTTCTTT.

This clonotype has at least ten counts. The chain uses TRBV20-1 and TRBJ1-2, with 8 bases that match TRBD1. The J segment lost 3 bases and the V segment lost 0 bases, leaving 3 bases of the junction unmatched. The CDR3 runs 14 residues. The germline gives CDR1 DFQATT, CDR2 SNEGSKA (reference sequence). CDR3 amino acids: CSARDGTGYYGYTF. The CDR3 DNA reads TGCAGTGCTAGAGACGGGACAGGCTACTATGGCTACACCTTC.

There are many counts of this clonotype. This chain joins TRBV7-3 and TRBJ1-1; no definite D call. The CDR3 loop spans 14 amino acids. Germline lookup yields CDR1 SGHTA and CDR2 FQGTGA. V was trimmed by 4 bases and J by 1 base, leaving 10 bases between them. The chain's CDR3 is CASSSLGPNTEAFF. CDR3 DNA: TGTGCCAGCAGCTCTTTAGGGCCGAACACTGAAGCTTTCTTT.

This clonotype was picked up many times. The CDR3 reads CASSRSTSGGEETQYF. The CDR3 DNA sequence: TGTGCCAGCAGCCGATCGACTAGCGGGGGGGAAGAGACCCAGTACTTC. This chain links TRBV5-4 with TRBJ2-5; 14 nucleotides align to TRBD2. V gave up 4 bases and J gave up 3 bases; unmatched junction bases: 5. This CDR3 region has 16 residues. Germline values: CDR1 SGHNT, CDR2 YYREEE (reference sequence).

The sample holds many counts of this clonotype. The J gene is TRBJ2-7, the V gene TRBV5-1, with D possibly TRBD1 on 7 matching bases. CDR3 length equals 15 residues. CDR1 and CDR2 from the germline V gene are SGHRS and YFSETQ. Trimming took off 2 bases at V and 2 bases at J, with 14 bases between the two ends. CDR3 DNA sequence: TGCGCCAGCAGCTTCGCGGCAGGGGGGACCTACGAGCAGTACTTC. Its protein is CASSFAAGGTYEQYF.

Regarding this clonotype: One end of the junction varies from germline; a read error may be responsible. The rearrangement uses TRBV9 and TRBJ1-6; D is unclear. Germline-derived CDR1 and CDR2 are SGDLS and YYNGEE. The CDR3 sequence is 15 residues long. The CDR3 loop is CASSVSEGYSSPLHF. The CDR3 DNA reads TGTGCCAGCAGCGTATCAGAGGGATATAGTTCACCCCTCCACTTT.

The chain joins TRBV2 to TRBJ2-1; TRBD2 matches at 8 bases. CDR1 and CDR2 (germline): SNHLY, FYNNEI. Trimming at V came to 5 bases and at J to 6 bases, leaving 3 bases not matched to a gene. This CDR3 is 13 amino acids long. The CDR3 region is CASSRTSSNEQFF. CDR3 nucleotide sequence: TGTGCCAGCAGTAGGACTAGCTCCAATGAGCAGTTCTTC.

This clonotype was seen only a few times. J is TRBJ1-1 and V is TRBV7-2, with 8 bases lining up with TRBD1. The V and J ends lost 1 base and 4 bases, in that order; junction bases with no gene match: 5. Germline-derived CDR1 and CDR2 are SGHTA and FQGNSA. The CDR3 sequence is 15 residues long. Here the CDR3 DNA reads TGTGCCAGCAGCTTAGAGTTGCAGGGGGCCACTGAAGCTTTCTTT. It translates to CASSLELQGATEAFF.

This clonotype was seen ten or more times. The V gene is TRBV7-9, the J gene TRBJ2-4; D is possibly TRBD1 or TRBD2 (5 bases each). Germline CDR1 reads SEHNR; CDR2 reads FQNEAQ (reference sequence). The CDR3 length is 14 residues. V was clipped by 1 base and J by 9 bases, with 13 bases between them. CDR3 sequence (DNA): TGTGCCAGCAGCTTAGGGGGCGCGGGCGGCATTCAGTACTTC. Translating it yields CASSLGGAGGIQYF.

This clonotype was detected a few times. V and J are TRBV6-2 or TRBV6-3 and TRBJ2-1; a weak D match, TRBD1 (5 bases). Germline V gene sequence: CDR1 MNHEY, CDR2 SVGEGT. This CDR3 spans 16 amino acids. V was shortened by 2 bases and J by 2 bases, with 13 bases between the two germline ends. CDR3 sequence: CASSYRGFFAYNEQFF. In DNA form, the CDR3 reads TGTGCCAGCAGTTACAGGGGATTCTTCGCCTACAATGAGCAGTTCTTC.

V is TRBV6-2 or TRBV6-3 and J is TRBJ2-2; TRBD1 might be the D (6 bases). The CDR3 has 14 residues. The germline V and J ends were trimmed by 6 bases and 6 bases, with 14 bases remaining between them. Germline CDR1 reads MNHEY; CDR2 reads SVGEGT. The CDR3 is CASSLNRAAGELFF. The CDR3 DNA follows: TGTGCCAGCAGCCTAAACAGGGCCGCCGGGGAGCTGTTTTTT.

This clonotype was seen at least ten times. The chain combines TRBV9 with TRBJ1-1; possibly TRBD1 for D (5 bases). The CDR3 sequence is 16 residues long. V gave up 0 bases and J gave up 4 bases, with 16 bases separating them. Germline CDR1 reads SGDLS; CDR2 reads YYNGEE. The CDR3 reads CASSVGQGQRSTEAFF. CDR3 bases: TGTGCCAGCAGCGTAGGGCAGGGCCAGAGGAGCACTGAAGCTTTCTTT.

The gene calls are TRBV12-3 or TRBV12-4 and TRBJ2-7; TRBD1 is a possible D gene (5 bases). This CDR3 region has 14 residues. Between the trimmed V and J ends, which lost 2 bases and 2 bases, there was a span of 10 bases. The CDR3 loop reads CASSLQQGTYEQYF. In DNA, the CDR3 is TGTGCCAGCAGTTTACAGCAGGGAACCTACGAGCAGTACTTC.

V gene TRBV11-2 combines with J gene TRBJ1-5, with no clear D. Trimming removed 1 base from V and 0 bases from J, with 10 bases in between. CDR1 is SGHAT and CDR2 is FQNNGV in the germline V gene. This CDR3 has 16 amino acids. In DNA form, the CDR3 reads TGTGCCAGCAGCTTAGCAGTCGGCTATAGCAATCAGCCCCAGCATTTT. Translated: CASSLAVGYSNQPQHF.